In its sample, the clone carrying this TCR beta chain was seen a few times. Its antigen is unidentified. An end of the junction does not agree with germline; a read error may underlie this. The entry originates in a study of OX40 agonist ivuxolimab in advanced cancers. Notes on the study in general: CD8+ T cells (on average) carried more expanded clones than CD4+ T cells.

The study sampled blood at baseline, cycle 4 day 1, and cycle 7 day 1. The CDR3 runs 12 residues. Looked up from germline, CDR1 is SGHTA and CDR2 is FQGNSA. Libraries were prepared by immunoSEQ multiplex PCR; TCRdb keeps only in-frame clonotypes and omits some of them. The top ten clones hold 2.5% to 3.5% of a sample with 20,000 or so clones, roughly 80% of them seen once. The chain couples TRBV7-2 to TRBJ2-1, with D possibly being TRBD1 or TRBD2 (5 bases each). The sequencing here drew on CD4+ or CD8+ T cells sorted from blood, taken in a trial of the OX40 agonist ivuxolimab. The sequence derives from an adult with an advanced solid tumor such as melanoma, head and neck, liver or kidney cancer. The CDR3 DNA reads as TGTGCCAGCAGCATGAGCCGGGACCCCGGGCTCTTC. This gives the protein CASSMSRDPGLF.